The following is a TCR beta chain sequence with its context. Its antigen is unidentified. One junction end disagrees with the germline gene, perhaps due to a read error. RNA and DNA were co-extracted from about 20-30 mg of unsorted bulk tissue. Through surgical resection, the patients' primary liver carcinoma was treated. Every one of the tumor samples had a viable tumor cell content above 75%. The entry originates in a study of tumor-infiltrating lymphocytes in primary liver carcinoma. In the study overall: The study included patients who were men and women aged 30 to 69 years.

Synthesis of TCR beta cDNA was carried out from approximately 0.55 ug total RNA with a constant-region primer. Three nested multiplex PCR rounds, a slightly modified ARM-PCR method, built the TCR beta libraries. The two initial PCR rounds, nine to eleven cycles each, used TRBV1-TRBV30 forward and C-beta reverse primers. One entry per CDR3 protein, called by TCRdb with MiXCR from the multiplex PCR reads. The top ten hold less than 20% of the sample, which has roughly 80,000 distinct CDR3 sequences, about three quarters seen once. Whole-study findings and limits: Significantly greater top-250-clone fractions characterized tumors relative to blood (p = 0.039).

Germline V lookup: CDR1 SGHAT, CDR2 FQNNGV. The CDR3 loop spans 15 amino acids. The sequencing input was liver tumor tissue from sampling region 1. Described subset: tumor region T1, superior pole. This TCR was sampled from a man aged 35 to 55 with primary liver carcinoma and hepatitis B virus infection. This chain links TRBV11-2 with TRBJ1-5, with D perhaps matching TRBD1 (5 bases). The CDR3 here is CASGLTGGSNRPQHF. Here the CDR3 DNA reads TGTGCCAGCGGCCTTACAGGAGGTAGCAATCGGCCCCAGCATTTT.